The T cell receptor beta chain described here comes from a study of T cell changes during pregnancy in multiple sclerosis. TCRdb's copy holds only in-frame clones and misses some; the assay was immunoSEQ multiplex PCR. The table shows over 65,000 clones, with 90% to 95% occurring only once. This clonotype originated in a female donor with multiple sclerosis, enrolled in a pregnancy study. The sample in question was peripheral blood, obtained in the third trimester of pregnancy.

The CDR3 DNA sequence: TGTGCCACCAGCAGAGAAGCAGGGGGAGATACGCAGTATTTT. Residues: CATSREAGGDTQYF. This chain links TRBV15 with TRBJ2-3; TRBD1 agrees at 7 bases. The J segment lost 5 bases and the V segment lost 0 bases, leaving 2 bases of the junction unmatched. The CDR3 covers 14 residues. Germline V lookup: CDR1 LNHNV, CDR2 YYDKDF (reference sequence).